Listed below are T cell receptor beta chains from one sample, sequenced in a study of shared clonotypes between healthy human individuals. Some clones are missing from TCRdb's copy, which holds only in-frame ones; the method was immunoSEQ multiplex PCR. Of roughly 1,500,000 clones in the sample, 95% to 99% were seen once. The sequencing input was naive CD4+ T cells sorted from blood. The receptors derive from a man aged 25 to 45 in good health. Both conserved end residues are part of each CDR3. D genes are given only for firm matches. Expanded clones get a size class; other rows say once, few or many, or leave the size out.

D,V,J,size,DNA,CDR3
NA,TRBV7-9,TRBJ2-3,NA,TGTGCCAGCGCTTATATTACGACCGATACGCAGTATTTT,CASAYITTDTQYF
NA,TRBV19,TRBJ2-1,NA,TGTGCCAGTAGTATAGAAAGGGGCATGGAGAAGTTCTTC,CASSIERGMEKFF
NA,TRBV9,TRBJ2-3,NA,TGTGCCAGCAGCGTAGAGGGGAGCACAGATACGCAGTATTTT,CASSVEGSTDTQYF
NA,TRBV18,TRBJ2-1,NA,TGTGCCAGCTCACCACTCGGGGGTAGCTCCTACAATGAGCAGTTCTTC,CASSPLGGSSYNEQFF
NA,TRBV6-1,TRBJ2-2,NA,TGTGCCAGCACCCCTAGGACGGACACCGGGGAGCTGTTTTTT,CASTPRTDTGELFF
TRBD1,TRBV6-6,TRBJ1-5,NA,TGTGCCAGCAGTGACCGGGACAGGGGCGATCAGCCCCAGCATTTT,CASSDRDRGDQPQHF
TRBD2,TRBV9,TRBJ2-7,once,TGTGCCAGCAGCGCGGGACTAGCGGGAGTCGAGTACGAGCAGTACTTC,CASSAGLAGVEYEQYF
NA,TRBV6-1,TRBJ1-2,NA,TGTGCCAGCAGTGAAGCGCAAGATGGCTACACCTTC,CASSEAQDGYTF
TRBD1,TRBV28,TRBJ2-7,NA,TGTGCCAGCAGTCCACAAAGAGGGGGCGGGTGGGAGCAGTACTTC,CASSPQRGGGWEQYF
NA,TRBV9,TRBJ2-1,NA,TGTGCCAGCAGCGTAGAGGGTAGCGCCTACAATGAGCAGTTCTTC,CASSVEGSAYNEQFF
TRBD1,TRBV6-5,TRBJ2-7,NA,TGTGCCAGCAGTCCCAGGGGGCACGAGCAGTACTTC,CASSPRGHEQYF
TRBD2,TRBV27,TRBJ2-7,NA,TGTGCCAGCAGGCGTGGTAGCGGGAGTTTCAACTACGAGCAGTACTTC,CASRRGSGSFNYEQYF
NA,TRBV2,TRBJ1-5,once,TGTGCCAGCCGCGGGGAGGGTCAGCCCCAGCATTTT,CASRGEGQPQHF
TRBD1,TRBV5-8,TRBJ2-7,NA,TGTGCCAGCAGCTTAGGTCCAGGGGGCTACGAGCAGTACTTC,CASSLGPGGYEQYF
NA,TRBV2,TRBJ2-7,once,TGTGCCAGCAGGTTTGCGTCCGGGACCTACGAGCAGTACTTC,CASRFASGTYEQYF
NA,TRBV29-1,TRBJ1-4,once,TGCAGCGTCAAACATGCAACTAATGAAAAACTGTTTTTT,CSVKHATNEKLFF
NA,TRBV6-1,TRBJ1-2,NA,TGTGCCAGCAGTGAAACGGACAGTGATTATGGCTACACCTTC,CASSETDSDYGYTF
TRBD1,TRBV15,TRBJ1-3,NA,TGTGCCACCAGCAACATCCGGACAGGAGGAAACACCATATATTTT,CATSNIRTGGNTIYF
TRBD1,TRBV6-6,TRBJ1-2,NA,TGTGCCAGCAGCAACGTCGGGACAGGGGGTGGCTACACCTTC,CASSNVGTGGGYTF
TRBD2,TRBV5-1,TRBJ2-1,NA,TGCGCCAGCAGCTTGGCTACGGGGCCGGGACTAGCGGCAAATGAGCAGTTCTTC,CASSLATGPGLAANEQFF
NA,TRBV28,TRBJ1-1,once,TGTGCCAGCACCGGGCGGACTGAAGCTTTCTTT,CASTGRTEAFF
TRBD1,TRBV28,TRBJ2-7,NA,TGTGCCAGCGGGACAGCGGCCTACGAGCAGTACTTC,CASGTAAYEQYF
TRBD2,TRBV5-1,TRBJ2-1,NA,TGCGCCAGCAGCTCCGGGACTATCAATGAGCAGTTCTTC,CASSSGTINEQFF
TRBD2,TRBV29-1,TRBJ2-3,NA,TGCAGCGTTACCCCAGAGGGAGCGGGAGGAGATACGCAGTATTTT,CSVTPEGAGGDTQYF
TRBD2,TRBV5-4,TRBJ2-1,NA,TGTGCCAGCAGCGTGCCGGCTAGCGGGAATTTTGAGCAGTTCTTC,CASSVPASGNFEQFF
NA,TRBV30,TRBJ2-2,NA,TGTGCCTGGAGCCACGTGGGACCCGGGGAGCTGTTTTTT,CAWSHVGPGELFF
TRBD1,TRBV5-1,TRBJ2-1,NA,TGCGCCAGCAGCCGGGGACAGGGATTCTACAATGAGCAGTTCTTC,CASSRGQGFYNEQFF
TRBD1,TRBV15,TRBJ1-1,NA,TGTGCCACCAGCGGCAAGAGGGATCAGGGGGTAATCACTGAAGCTTTCTTT,CATSGKRDQGVITEAFF
NA,TRBV6-1,TRBJ2-5,NA,TGTGCCAGCAGTCCCCAGGAGACCCAGTACTTC,CASSPQETQYF
NA,TRBV4-3,TRBJ2-7,NA,TGCGCCAGCAGCCAAGATTATAGGACAGAGGCAGGGGAGAGTTACTTC,CASSQDYRTEAGESYF
TRBD2,TRBV28,TRBJ2-7,few,TGTGCCAGCAGTACTCCGGGAGGGAGCGGCGAGCAGTACTTC,CASSTPGGSGEQYF
TRBD2,TRBV5-1,TRBJ2-7,NA,TGCGCCAGCAGCCCGGGACTAGCGATCTACGAGCAGTACTTC,CASSPGLAIYEQYF
TRBD2,TRBV5-1,TRBJ2-1,once,TGCGCCAGCAGTGGGGGGAGACTAGCGGGAGGGTGGAGCTCCTACAATGAGCAGTTCTTC,CASSGGRLAGGWSSYNEQFF
TRBD2,TRBV10-2,TRBJ2-2,NA,TGCGCCAGCAGGGGAATGACTAGCGGGAGGTTAGACACCGGGGAGCTGTTTTTT,CASRGMTSGRLDTGELFF
NA,TRBV18,TRBJ1-2,NA,TGTGCCAGCTCACGGGCCGGGAACGAGGCGGACTATGGCTACACCTTC,CASSRAGNEADYGYTF
NA,TRBV25-1,TRBJ1-2,NA,TGTGCCAGCAGTGACACAGGAAAACCCTATGGCTACACCTTC,CASSDTGKPYGYTF
NA,TRBV10-1,TRBJ2-2,NA,TGCGCCAGCAGCGAGTCAGGGCGGGCCGGGGAGCTGTTTTTT,CASSESGRAGELFF
NA,TRBV7-3,TRBJ2-1,NA,TGTGCCAGCAGCTTAACCTCTTACAATGAGCAGTTCTTC,CASSLTSYNEQFF
TRBD1,TRBV14,TRBJ2-3,NA,TGTGCCAGCAGCCCACGGACAGGGCGTGGAGATACGCAGTATTTT,CASSPRTGRGDTQYF
TRBD2,TRBV5-6,TRBJ2-7,NA,TGTGCCAGCAGCCGGATAAGCTCTAGCGGTTCCTACGAGCAGTACTTC,CASSRISSSGSYEQYF
NA,TRBV10-3,TRBJ2-7,NA,TGTGCCATCAGTGAGTCTCCCGCTGGGGAGCAGTACTTC,CAISESPAGEQYF
TRBD2,TRBV7-9,TRBJ2-1,NA,TGTGCCAGCAGCTTAGACCCCCCGGGACTAGCGGGAAGGGAGCAGTTCTTC,CASSLDPPGLAGREQFF
NA,TRBV27,TRBJ1-1,NA,TGTGCCAGCAGTTATCTGGCCGGGAACACTGAAGCTTTCTTT,CASSYLAGNTEAFF
TRBD1,TRBV5-1,TRBJ2-5,few,TGCGCCAGCAGCTTGGGACAGGGGGAAGAGACCCAGTACTTC,CASSLGQGEETQYF
NA,TRBV19,TRBJ2-7,NA,TGTGCCAGTAGTATAATGCGCCAGGGGAGCTACGAGCAGTACTTC,CASSIMRQGSYEQYF
NA,TRBV6-1,TRBJ2-6,once,TGTGCCAGCAGTGGGTCCGGGGCCAACGTCCTGACTTTC,CASSGSGANVLTF
NA,TRBV19,TRBJ2-3,NA,TGTGCCAGTACCTCACCCGACAGTCCTACGCAGTATTTT,CASTSPDSPTQYF
TRBD1,TRBV28,TRBJ2-1,NA,TGTGCCAGCAGTTTATGGGGGACAGGGGTAAATGAGCAGTTCTTC,CASSLWGTGVNEQFF
NA,TRBV7-3,TRBJ2-1,NA,TGTGCCAGCAGCTTACGGAGAGGGTACAATGAGCAGTTCTTC,CASSLRRGYNEQFF
NA,TRBV5-4,TRBJ2-1,NA,TGTGCCAGCAGCCCAAAAGGATCGAATGAGCAGTTCTTC,CASSPKGSNEQFF
NA,TRBV5-4,TRBJ2-3,NA,TGTGCCAGCAGCTTGGCGCTAGCTGGCACAGATACGCAGTATTTT,CASSLALAGTDTQYF
TRBD2,TRBV15,TRBJ2-3,NA,TGTGCCACCAGCAGAACCCTAGCGGGAGTCACAGATACGCAGTATTTT,CATSRTLAGVTDTQYF
NA,TRBV25-1,TRBJ1-5,NA,TGTGCCAGCAGTGAGGAGAATCAGCCCCAGCATTTT,CASSEENQPQHF
NA,TRBV5-1,TRBJ2-7,once,TGCGCCAGCAGCTTCCTAGCTTTGTCCTACGAGCAGTACTTC,CASSFLALSYEQYF